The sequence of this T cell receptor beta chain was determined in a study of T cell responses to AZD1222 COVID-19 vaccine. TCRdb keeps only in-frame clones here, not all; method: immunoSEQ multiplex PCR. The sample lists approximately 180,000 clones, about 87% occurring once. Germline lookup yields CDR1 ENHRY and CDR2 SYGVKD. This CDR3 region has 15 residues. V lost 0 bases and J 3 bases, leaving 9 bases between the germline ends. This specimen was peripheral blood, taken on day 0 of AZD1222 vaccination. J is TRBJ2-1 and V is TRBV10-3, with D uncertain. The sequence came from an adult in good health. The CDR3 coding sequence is TGTGCCATCAGTGAGTCTTCTAGACACTACAATGAGCAGTTCTTC. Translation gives CAISESSRHYNEQFF.